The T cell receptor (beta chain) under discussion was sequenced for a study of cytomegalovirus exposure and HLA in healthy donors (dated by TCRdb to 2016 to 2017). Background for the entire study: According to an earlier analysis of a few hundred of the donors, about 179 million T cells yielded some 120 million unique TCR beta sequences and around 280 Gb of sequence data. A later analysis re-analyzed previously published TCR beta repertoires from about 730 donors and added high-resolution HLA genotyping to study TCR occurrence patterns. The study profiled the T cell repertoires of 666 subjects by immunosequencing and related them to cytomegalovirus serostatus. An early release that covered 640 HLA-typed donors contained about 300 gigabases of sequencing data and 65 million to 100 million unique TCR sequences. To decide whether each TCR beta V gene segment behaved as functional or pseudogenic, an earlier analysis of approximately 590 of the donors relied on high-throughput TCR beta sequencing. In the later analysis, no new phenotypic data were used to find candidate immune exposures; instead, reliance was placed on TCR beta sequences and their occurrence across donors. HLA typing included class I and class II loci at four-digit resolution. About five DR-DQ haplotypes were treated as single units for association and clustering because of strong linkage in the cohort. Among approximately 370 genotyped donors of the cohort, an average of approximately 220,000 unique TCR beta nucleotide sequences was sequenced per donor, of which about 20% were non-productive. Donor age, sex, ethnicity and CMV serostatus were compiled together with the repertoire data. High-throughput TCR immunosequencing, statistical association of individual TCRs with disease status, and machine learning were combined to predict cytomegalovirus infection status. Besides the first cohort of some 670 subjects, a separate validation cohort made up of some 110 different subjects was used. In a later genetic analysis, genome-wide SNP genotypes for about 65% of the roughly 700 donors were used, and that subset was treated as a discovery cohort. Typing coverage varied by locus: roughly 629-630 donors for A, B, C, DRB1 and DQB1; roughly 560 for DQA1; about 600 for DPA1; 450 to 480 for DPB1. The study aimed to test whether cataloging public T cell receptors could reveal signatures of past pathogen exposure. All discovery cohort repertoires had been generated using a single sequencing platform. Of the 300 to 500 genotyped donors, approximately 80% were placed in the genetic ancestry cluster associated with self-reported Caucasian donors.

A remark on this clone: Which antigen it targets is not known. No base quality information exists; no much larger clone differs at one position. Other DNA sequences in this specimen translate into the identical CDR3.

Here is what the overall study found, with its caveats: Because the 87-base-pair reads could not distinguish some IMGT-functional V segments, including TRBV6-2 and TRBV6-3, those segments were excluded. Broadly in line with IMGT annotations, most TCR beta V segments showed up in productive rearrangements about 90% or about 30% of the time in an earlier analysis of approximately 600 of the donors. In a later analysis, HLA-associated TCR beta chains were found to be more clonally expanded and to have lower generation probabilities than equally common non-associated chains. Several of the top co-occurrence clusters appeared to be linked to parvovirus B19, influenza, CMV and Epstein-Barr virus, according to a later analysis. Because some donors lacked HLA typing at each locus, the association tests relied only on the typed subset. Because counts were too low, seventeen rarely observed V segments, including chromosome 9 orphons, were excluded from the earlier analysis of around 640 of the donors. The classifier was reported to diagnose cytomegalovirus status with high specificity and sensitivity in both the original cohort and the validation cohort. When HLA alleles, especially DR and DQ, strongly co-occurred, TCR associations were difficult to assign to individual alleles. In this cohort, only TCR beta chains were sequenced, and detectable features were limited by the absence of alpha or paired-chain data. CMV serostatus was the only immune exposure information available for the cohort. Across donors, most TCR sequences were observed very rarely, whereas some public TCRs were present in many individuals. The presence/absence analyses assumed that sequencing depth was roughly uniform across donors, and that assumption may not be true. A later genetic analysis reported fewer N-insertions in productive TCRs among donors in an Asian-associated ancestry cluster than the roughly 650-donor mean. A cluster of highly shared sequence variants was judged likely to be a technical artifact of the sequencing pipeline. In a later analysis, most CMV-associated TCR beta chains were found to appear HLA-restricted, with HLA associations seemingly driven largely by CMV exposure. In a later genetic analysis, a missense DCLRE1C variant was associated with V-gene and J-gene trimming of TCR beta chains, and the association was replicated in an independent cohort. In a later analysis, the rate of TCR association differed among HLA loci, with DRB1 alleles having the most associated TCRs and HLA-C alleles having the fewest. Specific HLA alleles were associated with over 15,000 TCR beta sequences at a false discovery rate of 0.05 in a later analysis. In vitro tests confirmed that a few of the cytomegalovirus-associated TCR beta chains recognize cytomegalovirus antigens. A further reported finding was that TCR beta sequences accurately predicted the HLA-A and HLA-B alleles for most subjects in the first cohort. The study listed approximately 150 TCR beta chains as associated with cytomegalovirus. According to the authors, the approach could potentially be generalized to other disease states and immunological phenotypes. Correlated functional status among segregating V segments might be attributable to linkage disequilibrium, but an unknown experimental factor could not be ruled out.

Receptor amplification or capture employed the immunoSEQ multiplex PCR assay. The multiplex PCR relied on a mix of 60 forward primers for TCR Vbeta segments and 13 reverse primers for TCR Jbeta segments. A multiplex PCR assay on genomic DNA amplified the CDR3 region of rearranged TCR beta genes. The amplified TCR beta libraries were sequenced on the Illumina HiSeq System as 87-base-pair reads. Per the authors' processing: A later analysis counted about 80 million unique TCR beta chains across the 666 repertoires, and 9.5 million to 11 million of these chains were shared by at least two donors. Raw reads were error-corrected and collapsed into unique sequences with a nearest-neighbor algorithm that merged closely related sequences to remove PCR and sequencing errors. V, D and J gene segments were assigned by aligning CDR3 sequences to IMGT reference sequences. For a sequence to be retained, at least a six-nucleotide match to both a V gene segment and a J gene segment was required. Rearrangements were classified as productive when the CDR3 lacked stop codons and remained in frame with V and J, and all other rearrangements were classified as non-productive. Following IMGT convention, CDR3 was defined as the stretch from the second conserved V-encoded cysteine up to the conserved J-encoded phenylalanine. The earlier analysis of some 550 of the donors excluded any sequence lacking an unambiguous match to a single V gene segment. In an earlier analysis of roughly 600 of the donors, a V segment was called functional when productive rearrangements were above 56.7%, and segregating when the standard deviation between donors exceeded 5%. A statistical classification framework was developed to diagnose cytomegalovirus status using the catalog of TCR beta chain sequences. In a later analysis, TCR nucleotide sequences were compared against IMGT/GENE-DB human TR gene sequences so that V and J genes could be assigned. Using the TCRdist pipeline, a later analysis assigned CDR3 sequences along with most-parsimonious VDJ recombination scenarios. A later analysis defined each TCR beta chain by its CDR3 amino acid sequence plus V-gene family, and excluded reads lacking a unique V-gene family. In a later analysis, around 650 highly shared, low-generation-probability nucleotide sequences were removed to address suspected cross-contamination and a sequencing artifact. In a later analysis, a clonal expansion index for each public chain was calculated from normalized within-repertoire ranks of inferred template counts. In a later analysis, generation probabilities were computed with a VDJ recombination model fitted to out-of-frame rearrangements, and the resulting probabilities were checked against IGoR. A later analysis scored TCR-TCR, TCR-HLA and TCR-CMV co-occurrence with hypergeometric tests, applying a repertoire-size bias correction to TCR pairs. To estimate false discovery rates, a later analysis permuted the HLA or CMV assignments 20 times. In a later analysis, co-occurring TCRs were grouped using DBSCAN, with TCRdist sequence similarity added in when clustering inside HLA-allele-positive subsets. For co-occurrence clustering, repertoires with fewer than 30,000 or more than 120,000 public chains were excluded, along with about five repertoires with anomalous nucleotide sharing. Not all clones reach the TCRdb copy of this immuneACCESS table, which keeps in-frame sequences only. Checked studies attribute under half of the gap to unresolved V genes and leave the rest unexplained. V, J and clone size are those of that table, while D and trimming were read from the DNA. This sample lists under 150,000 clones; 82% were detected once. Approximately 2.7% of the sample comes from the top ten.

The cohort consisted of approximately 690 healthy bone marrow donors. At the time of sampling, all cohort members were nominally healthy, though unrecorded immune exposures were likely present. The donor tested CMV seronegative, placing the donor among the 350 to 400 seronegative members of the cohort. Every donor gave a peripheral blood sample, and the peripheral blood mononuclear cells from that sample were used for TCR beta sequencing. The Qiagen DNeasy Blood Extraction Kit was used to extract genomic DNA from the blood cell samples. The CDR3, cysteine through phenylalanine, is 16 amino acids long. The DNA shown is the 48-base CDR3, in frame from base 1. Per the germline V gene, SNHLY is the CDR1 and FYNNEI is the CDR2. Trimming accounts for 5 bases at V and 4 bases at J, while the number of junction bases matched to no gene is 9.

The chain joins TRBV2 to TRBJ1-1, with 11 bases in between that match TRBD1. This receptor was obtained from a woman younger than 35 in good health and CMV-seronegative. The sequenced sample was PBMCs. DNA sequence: TGTGCCAGCAGTTGGACAGGGGGCAGGACGTTCACTGAAGCTTTCTTT. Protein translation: CASSWTGGRTFTEAFF.